A selection of T cell receptor beta chains follows, all from one sample in a study of STAT5B mutations in CD4+ large granular lymphocyte leukemia. This table comes from immunoSEQ multiplex PCR, and its TCRdb copy is limited to in-frame clones, with some not included. The sample has about 35,000 clones, 81% seen once; the top ten hold 3.5% to 5%. The sequenced sample was CD4+ T cells from blood buffy coats. The receptors were gathered from a human donor in good health. Each CDR3 is given without its conserved first and last residue.

TRBJ2-1 11 TRBV7-2 ASSFGNYNEQF
TRBJ2-1 9 TRBV25-1 ASAQGHEQF
TRBJ2-7 11 TRBV15 ATSRDRGYEQY
TRBJ2-1 14 TRBV5-1 ASSLTGPSSYNEQF
TRBJ2-7 14 TRBV7-2 ASSLGGRGSSYEQY
TRBJ2-7 9 TRBV30 ACSKNYEQY
TRBJ1-5 13 TRBV28 ASRYSGGSNQPQH
TRBJ1-1 11 TRBV7-8 ASSSRTIPEAF
TRBJ2-3 14 TRBV19 ASTGVARHYTDTQY
TRBJ1-4 13 TRBV27 ASSLRTGFNEKLF
TRBJ2-5 9 TRBV20-1 SARDWETQY
TRBJ1-5 12 TRBV6-6 ASSYSGGHQPQH
TRBJ2-2 12 TRBV19 ASSTRGEAGELF